The present T cell receptor (beta chain) was sequenced within a study of blood T cell repertoires in COVID-19. Trimming cost V 2 bases and J 2 bases, with 16 bases left between them. The CDR3 consists of 16 residues. Germline CDR1 and CDR2: LGHNA and YNFKEQ. Per the study methods: Researchers report that nucleated cell counts were estimated from reference gene primer amplification. Some clones are missing from TCRdb's copy, which holds only in-frame ones; the method was immunoSEQ multiplex PCR. Clone size and the V and J calls come from that table; the DNA yielded D and trimming. The sample records roughly 410,000 clones, about 90% being singletons.

The origin of this receptor is an older woman with COVID-19, enrolled during active disease. Sequencing was done on a sample of peripheral blood. The rearrangement uses TRBV4-2 and TRBJ2-7, with D perhaps matching TRBD1 (5 bases). This CDR3 reads CASSQSYSGPAYEQYF. The CDR3 nucleotides are TGTGCCAGCAGCCAAAGCTACTCAGGGCCCGCCTACGAGCAGTACTTC.